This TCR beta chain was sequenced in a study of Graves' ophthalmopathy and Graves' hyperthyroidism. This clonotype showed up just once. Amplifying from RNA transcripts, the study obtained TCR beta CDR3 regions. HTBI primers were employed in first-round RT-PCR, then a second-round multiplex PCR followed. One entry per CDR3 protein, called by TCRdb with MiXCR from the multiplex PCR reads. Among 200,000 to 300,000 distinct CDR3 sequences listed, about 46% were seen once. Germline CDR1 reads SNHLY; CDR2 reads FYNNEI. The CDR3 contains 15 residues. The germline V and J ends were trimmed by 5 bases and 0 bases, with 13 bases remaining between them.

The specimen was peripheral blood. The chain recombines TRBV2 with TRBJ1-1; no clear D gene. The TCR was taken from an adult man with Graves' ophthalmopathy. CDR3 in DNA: TGTGCCAGCAGTTTAGGGCCGAACATGAACACTGAAGCTTTCTTT. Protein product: CASSLGPNMNTEAFF. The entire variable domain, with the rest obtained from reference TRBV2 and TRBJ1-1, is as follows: EPEVTQTPSHQVTQMGQEVILRCVPISNHLYFYWYRQILGQKVEFLVSFYNNEISEKSEIFDDQFSVERPDGSNFTLKIRSTKLEDSAMYFCASSLGPNMNTEAFFGQGTRLTVV.